A single sample is the source of the 22 T cell receptor beta chains below, sequenced in a study of control samples from healthy donors and cancer patients. Data came from immunoSEQ multiplex PCR; TCRdb stores just in-frame clones and leaves some out. Among around 200,000 clones listed, about nine tenths were seen once. Material: blood. All receptors derive from a woman in her 30s in good health.

This clone was observed once. The rearrangement joins TRBV19 to TRBJ2-7, with D possibly being TRBD1 (6 bases). Germline loops: CDR1 LNHDA, CDR2 SQIVND (reference sequence). V dropped 2 bases and J dropped 5 bases, with 13 bases sitting between them. The CDR3 is 14 amino acids. As DNA, the CDR3 is TGTGCCAGTAGTATACAGGGGCGGTTAAACGAGCAGTACTTC. Translated, it gives CASSIQGRLNEQYF.

The genes are TRBV11-3 and TRBJ2-5; 8 positions match TRBD2. This CDR3 is 14 amino acids long. With V trimmed by 3 bases and J by 5 bases, 5 bases remained unmatched. The germline gives CDR1 SGHNT, CDR2 YENEEA. The CDR3 protein is CASSFGRAGETQYF. The CDR3 nucleotides are TGTGCCAGCAGCTTCGGGAGGGCCGGCGAGACCCAGTACTTC.

V usage is TRBV30 and J usage is TRBJ1-2; maybe TRBD1 (5 bases). The germline CDR1 and CDR2 sequences are GTSNPN and SVGIG (reference sequence). The CDR3 loop spans 14 amino acids. Trimming shortened V by 2 bases and J by 2 bases, and 12 bases separated the two germline ends. CDR3 nucleotides: TGTGCCTGGAGTTATGGGGCCGCCAACTATGGCTACACCTTC. Its protein product is CAWSYGAANYGYTF.

The V call is TRBV27, the J call TRBJ2-1; a weak D match, TRBD1 (6 bases). Germline CDR1 and CDR2: MNHEY and SMNVEV (reference sequence). CDR3 length equals 14 residues. V was shortened by 3 bases and J by 6 bases, with 12 bases between the two germline ends. The CDR3 loop is CASSLTPQGNEQFF. The CDR3 DNA is TGTGCCAGCAGTTTGACTCCACAGGGCAATGAGCAGTTCTTC.

V and J are TRBV6-4 and TRBJ2-1; D not resolved. Germline CDR1 MRHNA, CDR2 SNTAGT. Trimming stripped 2 bases from V and 3 bases from J, with 5 bases between. This CDR3 spans 13 amino acids. The CDR3 nucleotides read TGTGCCAGCAGTGACAATGACTACAATGAGCAGTTCTTC. It is translated as CASSDNDYNEQFF.

This clone was recorded only once. The chain links TRBV2 to TRBJ1-4; D gene unclear. Germline loops: CDR1 SNHLY, CDR2 FYNNEI. V was trimmed by 8 bases and J by 0 bases, leaving 10 bases between them. This CDR3 has 14 residues. CDR3 sequence reads: CASEGSATNEKLFF. DNA of the CDR3: TGTGCCAGCGAGGGTTCTGCAACTAATGAAAAACTGTTTTTT.

V gene TRBV19 combines with J gene TRBJ1-2; TRBD1 matches at 8 bases. The CDR3 has 11 residues. V lost 9 bases and J lost 8; bases outside the gene matches: 5. Germline V CDR1 and CDR2: LNHDA, SQIVND (reference sequence). The CDR3: CASRDRLGYTF. For the CDR3, the DNA is TGTGCCAGCCGGGACAGGCTCGGCTACACCTTC.

This chain connects TRBV4-2 to TRBJ1-5; 9 bases are shared with TRBD1. The CDR3 extends over 17 amino acids. The J segment lost 6 bases and the V segment lost 0 bases, leaving 9 bases of the junction unmatched. The germline gives CDR1 LGHNA, CDR2 YNFKEQ. CDR3 protein: CASSQDLGQGTIQPQHF. For the CDR3, the DNA is TGTGCCAGCAGCCAAGATCTGGGACAGGGCACAATTCAGCCCCAGCATTTT.

The chain recombines TRBV19 with TRBJ2-3; 13 nucleotides agree with TRBD2. CDR3 length: 15 residues. V lost 7 bases, J lost 4 bases, and 5 bases stayed unmatched. Per germline, CDR1 LNHDA and CDR2 SQIVND (reference sequence). The CDR3 spells CASTTGLAGSDTQYF. The CDR3 region has the DNA TGTGCCAGTACTACGGGACTAGCGGGGTCAGATACGCAGTATTTT.

CDR3 sequence (DNA): TGTGCCAGCAGCCCCAGGGGTGAAAAACTGTTTTTT. Amino acid sequence: CASSPRGEKLFF. The chain links TRBV7-8 to TRBJ1-4, with D tentatively TRBD1 (6 bases). The germline V gene has CDR1 SGHVS and CDR2 FQNEAQ. V lost 5 bases, J lost 7 bases, and 8 bases lay in between. The CDR3 length is 12 residues.

This chain uses TRBV7-3 with TRBJ2-2; D may be TRBD1 (5 bases). The CDR3 covers 14 residues. Looked up from germline, CDR1 is SGHTA and CDR2 is FQGTGA. Trimming removed 5 bases at V and 1 base at J, with 8 bases between. The DNA of the CDR3 is TGTGCCAGCAGCCCTACAGGGAACACCGGGGAGCTGTTTTTT. Amino acid sequence: CASSPTGNTGELFF.

The chain uses TRBV24-1 and TRBJ2-2; the match to TRBD1 covers 10 bases. Germline CDR1 and CDR2: KGHDR and SFDVKD. Germline trimming cut 9 bases from V and 4 bases from J; bases unmatched to any gene: 4. The CDR3 totals 14 residues. Here the CDR3 reads CATAGTGATGELFF. CDR3 DNA: TGTGCCACCGCTGGGACAGGGGCCACCGGGGAGCTGTTTTTT.

The rearrangement joins TRBV28 to TRBJ2-1, with 9 bases fitting TRBD2. Germline V CDR1 and CDR2: MDHEN, SYDVKM. This CDR3 is built from 14 residues. Trimming cost V 5 bases and J 7 bases; bases outside gene matches: 6. The CDR3 DNA reads TGTGCCAGCAGTCGGAGTAGCGGGAGTAATGAGCAGTTCTTC. Translated: CASSRSSGSNEQFF.

Here the CDR3 DNA reads TGTGCCAGCAGCTCCCAGGGCCCAACTAATGAAAAACTGTTTTTT. This translates into CASSSQGPTNEKLFF. The chain uses TRBV5-6 and TRBJ1-4, with a possible D match to TRBD1 (5 bases). The CDR3 covers 15 residues. Germline CDR1 is SGHDT and CDR2 is YYEEEE. Trimming removed 3 bases from V and 0 bases from J, with 9 bases in between.

This chain links TRBV2 with TRBJ2-5, with 12 bases lining up with TRBD2. J gave up 6 bases and V 6 bases, and 5 bases lay outside the gene matches. Per the germline V gene, CDR1 is SNHLY and CDR2 is FYNNEI. The CDR3 runs to 14 residues. CDR3 DNA: TGTGCCAGCAGACTAGCGGGGGGCCCAAAGACCCAGTACTTC. As protein: CASRLAGGPKTQYF.

The chain recombines TRBV5-1 with TRBJ1-2; TRBD1 matches 9 bases. J gave up 7 bases and V 4 bases, and 11 bases lay outside the gene matches. Germline assignment: CDR1 SGHRS and CDR2 YFSETQ. The CDR3 is 15 residues long. CDR3 nucleotide sequence: TGCGCCAGCAGCCTAGGGACAGGGAGAAAAGTTGGCTACACCTTC. This sequence encodes CASSLGTGRKVGYTF.

The J gene is TRBJ2-1, the V gene TRBV11-3; TRBD1 matches at 8 bases. This CDR3 is 16 amino acids long. CDR1 is SGHNT, CDR2 YENEEA, per germline. J lost 8 bases, V lost 1 base, and 10 bases had no gene match. The CDR3 is CASSLVAGGRGHEQFF. The CDR3, as DNA: TGTGCCAGCAGCTTAGTGGCAGGGGGCAGAGGTCATGAGCAGTTCTTC.

This sequence joins TRBV2 and TRBJ1-6; maybe TRBD1 (5 bases). The CDR3 consists of 13 residues. Germline CDR1 is SNHLY and CDR2 is FYNNEI. V was clipped by 8 bases and J by 1 base, with 6 bases between them. CDR3 sequence (DNA): TGTGCCAGCCAGGGTTCCTATAATTCACCCCTCCACTTT. It codes for CASQGSYNSPLHF.

The chain has TRBV4-3 and TRBJ1-3; TRBD1 aligns across 11 bases. Germline V gene sequence: CDR1 LGHNA, CDR2 YSLEER. This CDR3 has 17 residues. After removal of 2 bases from V and 3 bases from J, the junction contained 6 bases not matched to a gene. The CDR3 DNA sequence: TGCGCCAGCAGCCAAAAATGGACAGGGGGCGGTGGAAACACCATATATTTT. Residues: CASSQKWTGGGGNTIYF.

The V call is TRBV18, the J call TRBJ1-5; D gene uncertain. The CDR3 is 14 amino acids. Looked up from germline, CDR1 is KGHSH and CDR2 is LQKENI. Trimming removed 3 bases at V and 3 bases at J, with 9 bases between. The CDR3 DNA is TGTGCCAGCTCACCCGGACGGACCAATCAGCCCCAGCATTTT. Protein product: CASSPGRTNQPQHF.

The V call is TRBV28, the J call TRBJ2-7, with a weak D call TRBD1 (5 bases). CDR3 length: 12 residues. Between the trimmed V and J ends, which lost 5 bases and 4 bases, there was a span of 9 bases. The germline V gene encodes CDR1 MDHEN and CDR2 SYDVKM. CDR3 DNA: TGTGCCAGCAGTAAGACAGTTTACGAGCAGTACTTC. Its translation is CASSKTVYEQYF. The complete variable domain, with remaining parts taken from reference TRBV28 and TRBJ2-7, reads DVKVTQSSRYLVKRTGEKVFLECVQDMDHENMFWYRQDPGLGLRLIYFSYDVKMKEKGDIPEGYSVSREKKERFSLILESASTNQTSMYLCASSKTVYEQYFGPGTRLTVT.

The CDR3 loop is CASSHSGTARNYGYTF. The CDR3 DNA reads as TGCGCCAGCAGCCATTCCGGGACAGCCCGTAACTATGGCTACACCTTC. This sequence joins TRBV4-1 and TRBJ1-2; 7 bases align to TRBD1. V trimming: 3 bases; J trimming: 1 base; junction bases outside the gene matches: 8. CDR1 and CDR2 (germline): MGHRA, YSYEKL. There are 16 residues in the CDR3.